Following are 10 T cell receptor beta chains from one sample sequenced in a study of cytomegalovirus exposure and HLA in healthy donors (dated by TCRdb to 2016 to 2017). Libraries were prepared through the immunoSEQ multiplex PCR assay. This immuneACCESS table, as held by TCRdb, lists in-frame sequences with V and J called but not all clones. Of the missing ones, under half trace to an unresolved V gene in checked studies; the others have no known cause. The sample contains about 78,000 clones, almost 97% of them found a single time. Around 1.6% of the sample is in the top ten clones. The sample was PBMCs. The source is a man aged 18 to 29 in good health and CMV-seropositive.

The rearrangement joins TRBV28 to TRBJ1-1, with TRBD1 matching 7 bases. CDR3 length: 15 amino acids. Germline CDR1 is MDHEN and CDR2 is SYDVKM. Trimming at V came to 3 bases and at J to 6 bases, leaving 10 bases not matched to a gene. CDR3 loop: CASSFQDRVNAEAFF. CDR3 sequence (DNA): TGTGCCAGCAGTTTTCAAGACAGGGTAAACGCTGAAGCTTTCTTT.

This clone was detected once. This chain joins TRBV6-5 and TRBJ1-1; the D gene is possibly TRBD1 (6 bases). Between the trimmed V and J ends, which lost 7 bases and 8 bases, there was a span of 14 bases. This CDR3 region has 12 residues. In germline, CDR1 is MNHEY, CDR2 SVGAGI. CDR3 sequence reads: CASTSTTGEAFF. DNA of the CDR3: TGTGCCAGCACCTCAACCACAGGGGAAGCTTTCTTT.

V is TRBV28 and J is TRBJ2-5, with 7 bases fitting TRBD1. The length of the CDR3 is 14 residues. Trimming took 8 bases from V and 0 from J; bases not matched to a gene: 6. Per the germline V gene, CDR1 is MDHEN and CDR2 is SYDVKM. CDR3 sequence (DNA): TGTGCCAGCTCTTCTGGACAGGACCAAGAGACCCAGTACTTC. Residues: CASSSGQDQETQYF.

The chain has TRBV6-5 and TRBJ2-5, with a weak D call TRBD1 (5 bases). Trimming took 5 bases from V and 2 from J, leaving 15 bases between them. The CDR3 is made up of 15 amino acids. CDR1 is MNHEY and CDR2 is SVGAGI in the germline V gene. The CDR3 DNA reads TGTGCCAGCAGTGTAACAGGCAACTTTCAAGAGACCCAGTACTTC. Residues: CASSVTGNFQETQYF.

CDR3 DNA sequence: TGTGCCAGCAGGATACAGGGGGCGCTTGGCTACACCTTC. Translation: CASRIQGALGYTF. J is TRBJ1-2 and V is TRBV5-6, with 9 bases matching TRBD1. Trimming cost V 5 bases and J 7 bases; bases outside gene matches: 6. The CDR3 contains 13 residues. Germline CDR1 is SGHDT and CDR2 is YYEEEE.

This clone was observed a handful of times. The chain has TRBV20-1 and TRBJ2-7; D is ambiguous. Deletions cut 0 bases from V and 3 bases from J, with 3 bases between. The CDR3 loop spans 11 amino acids. Germline-derived CDR1 and CDR2 are DFQATT and SNEGSKA (reference sequence). DNA for the CDR3: TGCAGTGCTAGAGATAACTACGAGCAGTACTTC. Its protein is CSARDNYEQYF.

This chain joins TRBV7-3 and TRBJ1-1, with no clear D. V was cut by 2 bases and J by 1 base, with 5 bases left in between. There are 13 residues in the CDR3. The germline V gene has CDR1 SGHTA and CDR2 FQGTGA. Here the CDR3 reads CASSLRGNTEAFF. The CDR3 bases are TGTGCCAGCAGCTTACGGGGGAACACTGAAGCTTTCTTT.

The chain combines TRBV21-1 with TRBJ1-5. TRBV21-1 is shown as a pseudogene. CDR3 length: 14 residues. In DNA, the CDR3 is TGTGCCAGCAGCGCTCCCGCTACTTATCAGCCCCAGCATTTT. Its translation is CASSAPATYQPQHF.

The chain uses TRBV28 and TRBJ1-1, with D uncertain. Per germline, CDR1 MDHEN and CDR2 SYDVKM. The CDR3 has 14 residues. V lost 4 bases to trimming and J lost 7 bases, with 16 bases between them. CDR3 sequence (DNA): TGTGCCAGCAGTTCCCCGGGCGGGCGGAGTGAAGCTTTCTTT. This translates into CASSSPGGRSEAFF.

CDR3 amino acids: CASDEEGFLGYGYTF. The CDR3 DNA reads TGTGCCAGTGACGAGGAGGGCTTCCTCGGCTATGGCTACACCTTC. The chain uses TRBV7-9 and TRBJ1-2; no definite D call. The CDR3 has 15 residues. V was shortened by 9 bases and J by 4 bases, with 21 bases between the two germline ends. The germline V gene encodes CDR1 SEHNR and CDR2 FQNEAQ (reference sequence).